The present T cell receptor (beta chain) was sequenced within a study of T cells after yellow fever vaccination. Via MiXCR, TCRdb re-called the 5' RACE reads, giving one row per CDR3 protein. The sample comprises 500,000 to 700,000 distinct CDR3 sequences, around 21% of which are singletons, and 13% to 15% rests with the top ten. The CDR3 totals 15 residues. CDR1 and CDR2 from the germline V gene are MNHEY and SMNVEV (reference sequence). V lost 5 bases and J lost 4; bases outside the gene matches: 10. This TCR was sampled from a man aged 30-40 years who received the YFV17D yellow fever vaccine. Source: PBMCs, taken 15 days after the yellow fever booster vaccination. V is TRBV27 and J is TRBJ1-1; the match to TRBD1 covers 7 bases. The CDR3, as DNA: TGTGCCAGCAGTAAACAACAGGGGCGCAGCACTGAAGCTTTCTTT. Translation: CASSKQQGRSTEAFF.